Each of the 14 T cell receptor beta chains below was sequenced from the same sample in a study of OX40 agonist ivuxolimab in advanced cancers. Data came from immunoSEQ multiplex PCR; TCRdb stores just in-frame clones and leaves some out. The profile shows more than 15,000 clones, more than 70% of them singletons. The sequenced sample was CD4+ or CD8+ T cells sorted from blood, obtained in a trial of the OX40 agonist ivuxolimab. The receptors were gathered from an adult with an advanced solid tumor such as melanoma, head and neck, liver or kidney cancer.

The V and J genes are TRBV6-1 and TRBJ1-5; 9 bases are a match to TRBD1. V shed 6 bases, J shed 4 bases, and the junction held 7 bases outside the gene matches. The CDR3 totals 15 residues. CDR1 is MNHNS, CDR2 SASEGT, per germline. DNA for the CDR3: TGTGCCAGCAGGGCCGGGACAGGGTATAATCAGCCCCAGCATTTT. It specifies CASRAGTGYNQPQHF.

The CDR3 coding sequence is TGTGCCAGCAGTGAGGTCTTGGGGGGGGCCGTGGTGGCGGAGACCCAGTACTTC. Translating it yields CASSEVLGGAVVAETQYF. J is TRBJ2-5 and V is TRBV2; possibly TRBD2 for D (7 bases). V lost 3 bases, J lost 5 bases, and 25 bases lay in between. The CDR3 has 18 amino acids. Looked up from germline, CDR1 is SNHLY and CDR2 is FYNNEI.

This clone was observed a single time. The V call is TRBV19, the J call TRBJ1-2; perhaps TRBD1 as D (6 bases). The CDR3 covers 15 residues. Per the germline V gene, CDR1 is LNHDA and CDR2 is SQIVND (reference sequence). Trimming left V 4 bases short and J 7 bases short, with 19 bases between. This CDR3 reads CASSTPTVPGAGYTF. The CDR3 DNA sequence: TGTGCCAGTAGTACGCCGACAGTGCCGGGGGCTGGCTACACCTTC.

This chain uses TRBV29-1 with TRBJ2-3, with D possibly being TRBD2 (5 bases). Deletions cut 6 bases from V and 6 bases from J, with 13 bases between. The CDR3 is 12 amino acids. Germline V CDR1 and CDR2: SQVTM, ANQGSEA. In DNA form, the CDR3 reads TGCAGCGTCGATGAGGGAGAGGATACGCAGTATTTT. This sequence encodes CSVDEGEDTQYF.

In this sample, this clone turned up a few times. The chain combines TRBV6-6 with TRBJ2-3; D is possibly TRBD1 or TRBD2 (5 bases each). V shed 4 bases and J shed 0 bases, with 11 bases lying between them. Per the germline V gene, CDR1 is MNHNY and CDR2 is SVGAGI (reference sequence). This CDR3 comprises 15 residues. The CDR3: CASSWGTQSTDTQYF. The CDR3 DNA reads TGTGCCAGCAGTTGGGGGACGCAAAGCACAGATACGCAGTATTTT.

The chain carries TRBV27 and TRBJ1-4, with 7 bases lining up with TRBD1. CDR1 MNHEY and CDR2 SMNVEV come from the germline V gene (reference sequence). The V and J ends lost 7 bases and 8 bases, in that order; junction bases with no gene match: 10. The CDR3 has 14 residues. In nucleotides, the CDR3 is TGTGCCAGCAAGGGCTATGACAGGGTCGAAAAACTGTTTTTT. Amino acid sequence: CASKGYDRVEKLFF.

This sequence joins TRBV6-1 and TRBJ2-3, with a possible D match to TRBD2 (5 bases). The ends were cut back, 5 bases at V and 2 bases at J, with 14 bases in the middle. The CDR3 contains 15 residues. The germline gives CDR1 MNHNS, CDR2 SASEGT. CDR3 in amino acids: CASSTGVINTDTQYF. CDR3 coding DNA: TGTGCCAGCAGTACCGGGGTGATCAACACAGATACGCAGTATTTT.

This rearrangement joins TRBV30 to TRBJ2-5; no firm D call. V lost 0 bases, J lost 7 bases, and 15 bases lay in between. Germline V gives CDR1 GTSNPN, CDR2 SVGIG (reference sequence). CDR3 size: 14 residues. The CDR3 region has the DNA TGTGCCTGGAGTGTACTGAGTAGTGCCGCGACCCAGTACTTC. Encoded protein: CAWSVLSSAATQYF.

The rearrangement links TRBV18 to TRBJ2-1; a possible D gene is TRBD2 (6 bases). Trimming shortened V by 1 base and J by 0 bases, and 7 bases separated the two germline ends. This CDR3 has 15 amino acids. Germline lookup yields CDR1 KGHSH and CDR2 LQKENI. The CDR3 is CASSPRGNSYNEQFF. The CDR3 nucleotides read TGTGCCAGCTCACCACGCGGGAACTCCTACAATGAGCAGTTCTTC.

The chain is built from TRBV29-1 and TRBJ2-3, with TRBD2 identical over 7 bases. The CDR3 runs 16 residues. The germline gives CDR1 SQVTM, CDR2 ANQGSEA. J was trimmed by 2 bases and V by 0 bases; bases with no gene match: 8. The CDR3 loop is CSVEERRAGVTDTQYF. CDR3 DNA sequence: TGCAGCGTTGAAGAACGGAGGGCGGGGGTCACAGATACGCAGTATTTT.

V usage is TRBV19 and J usage is TRBJ2-7; D is perhaps TRBD1 or TRBD2 (5 bases each). This CDR3 has 13 residues. Trimming took 3 bases from V and 2 from J, leaving 8 bases between them. Looked up from germline, CDR1 is LNHDA and CDR2 is SQIVND (reference sequence). The CDR3 DNA reads TGTGCCAGTAGTATTCAGGGAGCCTACGAGCAGTACTTC. Its translation is CASSIQGAYEQYF.

This clone was observed once. V gene TRBV5-1 combines with J gene TRBJ1-2; D gene ambiguous. The ends were cut back, 0 bases at V and 3 bases at J, with 9 bases in the middle. The germline CDR1 and CDR2 sequences are SGHRS and YFSETQ. The length of the CDR3 is 14 residues. DNA for the CDR3: TGCGCCAGCAGCTTGGCCAGCGGGTACTATGGCTACACCTTC. The encoded protein is CASSLASGYYGYTF.

This clone was observed a handful of times. The chain couples TRBV7-6 to TRBJ1-2; 10 positions agree with TRBD1. Germline V gives CDR1 SGHVS, CDR2 FNYEAQ. The CDR3 is 14 amino acids. Unmatched junction bases numbered 3, after V lost 4 bases and J lost 4 bases. In DNA, the CDR3 is TGTGCCAGCAGCTCGCGGGACAGGGGCTATGGCTACACCTTC. Its protein product is CASSSRDRGYGYTF. Supplemented by reference TRBV7-6 and TRBJ1-2, the full variable domain reads GAGVSQSPRYKVTKRGQDVALRCDPISGHVSLYWYRQALGQGPEFLTYFNYEAQQDKSGLPNDRFSAERPEGSISTLTIQRTEQRDSAMYRCASSSRDRGYGYTFGSGTRLTVV.

The DNA of the CDR3 is TGTGCCAGCAGCTTAACGGGACAGGGGAACACTGAAGCTTTCTTT. The encoded protein is CASSLTGQGNTEAFF. This sequence joins TRBV7-3 and TRBJ1-1; 9 bases match TRBD1. V lost 0 bases and J lost 1; bases outside the gene matches: 0. This CDR3 region has 15 residues. Germline V gives CDR1 SGHTA, CDR2 FQGTGA.